The T cell receptor beta chain under discussion was sequenced for a study of regulatory T cells in long-lasting Graves disease. In building TCR beta libraries, iRepertoire HTBI primers were used together with Arm-PCR of CDR3 regions. TCRdb re-called the multiplex PCR reads with MiXCR, one entry per CDR3 protein. This table holds roughly 320,000 distinct CDR3 sequences, over 15% found once. Germline lookup yields CDR1 LGHNA and CDR2 YSLEER. V shed 0 bases, J shed 4 bases, and the junction held 7 bases outside the gene matches. This CDR3 is 16 amino acids long. The time point was: newly diagnosed GD, antithyroid drugs for less than 3 months. The authors made the TCR library using RNA they extracted from PBMCs. This clonotype was detected only a few times. These data are also associated with another study on T cells in Graves' hyperthyroidism and ophthalmopathy. That source adds: Clonotypes that were expanded in thyroid above 0.001 mostly appeared in blood too.

The chain combines TRBV4-3 with TRBJ2-5, with TRBD1 identical over 8 bases. The source of this sequence is a man between 35 and 55 years old with Graves disease. The material sequenced was peripheral blood mononuclear cells (PBMCs), taken at new diagnosis, from a patient treated with antithyroid drugs. The CDR3 bases are TGCGCCAGCAGCCAAGAGGGCAGGGGGCTAGGAGAGACCCAGTACTTC. Its protein product is CASSQEGRGLGETQYF.